This T cell receptor (beta chain) was sequenced for a study of shared clonotypes between healthy human individuals. Produced via immunoSEQ multiplex PCR; TCRdb's table is partial and in-frame only. The data contain about 2.4 million clones, over 85% of them singletons. There are 14 residues in the CDR3. The V and J ends lost 5 bases and 4 bases respectively, with 14 bases between them. Germline lookup yields CDR1 MGHRA and CDR2 YSYEKL. Specimen: naive CD4+ T cells from PBMCs. The subset: CD45RA+ positively selected. J is TRBJ2-5 and V is TRBV4-1; TRBD2 might be the D (6 bases). This clonotype was sampled from a man aged 18 to 30 in good health. Some clones in this sample may be carry-over from other donors' samples. CDR3: CASSGRLGGETQYF. The CDR3 nucleotides are TGCGCCAGCAGCGGGCGACTAGGAGGAGAGACCCAGTACTTC.